These 31 T cell receptor beta chains came from one sample sequenced in a study of cytomegalovirus exposure and HLA in healthy donors. Primers: 60 Vbeta forward and 13 Jbeta reverse. Profiled with immunoSEQ multiplex PCR; TCRdb holds only in-frame clones, not every one. The data contain approximately 190,000 clones, approximately 80% of them singletons. The sample comprised PBMCs. These receptors came from a woman aged 45 to 65 in good health and CMV-seropositive.

This clone was observed a handful of times. This chain links TRBV27 with TRBJ1-1; 12 nucleotides agree with TRBD1. The ends lost 7 bases at V and 11 bases at J; junction bases unmatched: 8. This CDR3 has 13 amino acids. The germline V gene has CDR1 MNHEY and CDR2 SMNVEV (reference sequence). Written as DNA, the CDR3 is TGTGCCAGCATGGGGGACAGGGGGCGCCGGGCTTTCTTT. This sequence encodes CASMGDRGRRAFF.

The chain uses TRBV25-1 and TRBJ1-6; 7 bases map to TRBD1. Germline V lookup: CDR1 MGHDK, CDR2 SYGVNS. The CDR3 has 14 residues. J was trimmed by 9 bases and V by 4 bases; bases with no gene match: 6. For the CDR3, the DNA is TGTGCCAGCAGTGTTCAGGGGGTCCGTTCACCCCTCCACTTT. Protein: CASSVQGVRSPLHF.

This rearrangement joins TRBV14 to TRBJ1-2; the D gene is possibly TRBD1 (5 bases). The CDR3 contains 15 residues. Germline CDR1 and CDR2: SGHDN and FVKESK. The germline V and J ends were trimmed by 1 base and 10 bases, with 19 bases remaining between them. The CDR3: CASSQGMGQSAAYTF. The CDR3 DNA follows: TGTGCCAGCAGCCAAGGTATGGGGCAAAGTGCCGCCTACACCTTC.

This sequence joins TRBV7-2 and TRBJ1-2; 10 bases agree with TRBD1. The CDR3 has 14 amino acids. Trimming cost V 5 bases and J 8 bases; bases outside gene matches: 8. Germline values: CDR1 SGHTA, CDR2 FQGNSA. CDR3 sequence (DNA): TGTGCCAGCAGCCTCGAGACAGGGGGCTACGGCTACACCTTC. Translation gives CASSLETGGYGYTF.

This chain connects TRBV6-1 to TRBJ2-2; weak D call: TRBD1 (6 bases). This CDR3 is built from 14 residues. Trimming took 6 bases from V and 6 from J, leaving 14 bases between them. Germline V lookup: CDR1 MNHNS, CDR2 SASEGT. CDR3 coding DNA: TGTGCCAGCAGAGGTCCAGGGGCGGCCGGGGAGCTGTTTTTT. This gives the protein CASRGPGAAGELFF.

V usage is TRBV5-4 and J usage is TRBJ1-2, with D tentatively TRBD1 (6 bases). CDR3 size: 15 residues. V was pared by 4 bases and J by 4 bases, with 17 bases between. Per the germline V gene, CDR1 is SGHNT and CDR2 is YYREEE (reference sequence). CDR3 amino acids: CASSLTGGAGYGYTF. CDR3 DNA sequence: TGTGCCAGCAGCCTCACGGGGGGCGCTGGCTATGGCTACACCTTC.

As for this clone: The sample contains more than one DNA sequence encoding this CDR3. This chain uses TRBV5-1 with TRBJ2-1; TRBD1 agrees at 8 bases. The CDR3 extends over 15 amino acids. Per germline, CDR1 SGHRS and CDR2 YFSETQ. V gave up 4 bases and J gave up 1 base; unmatched junction bases: 4. For the CDR3, the DNA is TGCGCCAGCAGCCTAACAGGGGGGTCCTACAATGAGCAGTTCTTC. Amino acid sequence: CASSLTGGSYNEQFF.

V gene TRBV5-1 combines with J gene TRBJ2-5, with TRBD2 identical over 8 bases. Germline CDR1 reads SGHRS; CDR2 reads YFSETQ. V lost 4 bases, J lost 2 bases, and 10 bases stayed unmatched. This CDR3 is built from 16 residues. The CDR3 sequence is CASSAGRAGGQETQYF. The DNA for the CDR3 is TGCGCCAGCAGCGCCGGGAGGGCGGGGGGTCAAGAGACCCAGTACTTC.

V is TRBV2 and J is TRBJ1-3, with D maybe TRBD1 (6 bases). The CDR3 contains 14 residues. The V end was cut by 6 bases, the J end by 2 bases, with 11 bases between. Germline V gene data show CDR1 as SNHLY and CDR2 as FYNNEI. The CDR3 sequence: CASSQQGAGNTIYF. CDR3 nucleotides: TGTGCCAGCAGCCAACAGGGTGCTGGAAACACCATATATTTT.

This chain links TRBV7-2 with TRBJ1-4; D unresolved. CDR3 length: 14 amino acids. Germline CDR1 is SGHTA and CDR2 is FQGNSA. V lost 5 bases and J 3 bases, leaving 10 bases between the germline ends. The CDR3, as DNA: TGTGCCAGCAGCCTAGAGAGTTCTAATGAAAAACTGTTTTTT. It translates to CASSLESSNEKLFF.

The DNA for the CDR3 is TGTGCCAGTAGTATCGGGAGGGAGACCCAGTACTTC. The encoded protein is CASSIGRETQYF. V and J are TRBV19 and TRBJ2-5; 7 positions match TRBD2. V shed 3 bases, J shed 5 bases, and the junction held 0 bases outside the gene matches. Germline V lookup: CDR1 LNHDA, CDR2 SQIVND (reference sequence). The CDR3 spans 12 residues.

The chain has TRBV9 and TRBJ2-1, with TRBD1 as a possible D gene (7 bases). Germline CDR1 and CDR2: SGDLS and YYNGEE. V was shortened by 0 bases and J by 0 bases, with 13 bases between the two germline ends. CDR3 size: 17 residues. Here the CDR3 DNA reads TGTGCCAGCAGCGTAGGGGCAGGGGGGTACTCCTACAATGAGCAGTTCTTC. The encoded protein is CASSVGAGGYSYNEQFF.

The chain employs TRBV5-8 and TRBJ1-5; D is possibly TRBD1 (6 bases). The CDR3 is made up of 13 amino acids. Germline V lookup: CDR1 SGHTS, CDR2 YDEGEE. Trimming left V 5 bases short and J 7 bases short, with 13 bases between. DNA of the CDR3: TGTGCCAGCAGGGGGGACAAGGAGCAGCCCCAGCATTTT. Its protein product is CASRGDKEQPQHF.

This clone was counted a single time. The chain joins TRBV9 to TRBJ2-4; tentative D call: TRBD1 (6 bases). Germline V lookup: CDR1 SGDLS, CDR2 YYNGEE. V was shortened by 0 bases and J by 4 bases, with 8 bases between the two germline ends. The CDR3 has 14 residues. CDR3 protein: CASSVDGQKNIQYF. For the CDR3, the DNA is TGTGCCAGCAGCGTAGATGGACAGAAAAACATTCAGTACTTC.

The chain links TRBV18 to TRBJ1-2; D remains ambiguous. Germline V gives CDR1 KGHSH, CDR2 LQKENI. The CDR3 totals 15 residues. V was clipped by 4 bases and J by 2 bases, with 14 bases between them. For the CDR3, the DNA is TGTGCCAGCTCACAGGAGCATGGCACGAACTATGGCTACACCTTC. Translating it yields CASSQEHGTNYGYTF.

This clone was detected once. This chain joins TRBV6-1 and TRBJ2-7; 8 bases agree with TRBD1. Germline trimming cut 7 bases from V and 0 bases from J; bases unmatched to any gene: 5. Germline CDR1 reads MNHNS; CDR2 reads SASEGT. This CDR3 spans 14 amino acids. This CDR3 is CASNRGTGSYEQYF. CDR3 nucleotides: TGTGCCAGCAACCGCGGGACAGGCTCCTACGAGCAGTACTTC.

The chain recombines TRBV14 with TRBJ2-1; 9 positions agree with TRBD1. The CDR3 length is 15 residues. Germline V gene lookup returns CDR1 SGHDN and CDR2 FVKESK. V lost 2 bases to trimming and J lost 6 bases; unmatched junction nucleotides: 5. The CDR3 sequence is CASSQSGTGINEQFF. The CDR3 nucleotides read TGTGCCAGCAGCCAATCTGGGACAGGGATCAATGAGCAGTTCTTC.

The genes are TRBV29-1 and TRBJ2-3, with D maybe TRBD2 (5 bases). The V gene lost 3 bases and the J gene lost 8 bases, with 15 bases spanning the gap. CDR3 length: 13 residues. Germline V gives CDR1 SQVTM, CDR2 ANQGSEA. CDR3 sequence reads: CSVDPVLRATQYF. The DNA of the CDR3 is TGCAGCGTTGACCCCGTCCTGCGGGCTACGCAGTATTTT.

This clone was observed a few times. This chain joins TRBV4-3 and TRBJ2-1; possible D gene TRBD1, 5 bases. The length of the CDR3 is 15 residues. From germline, CDR1 is LGHNA and CDR2 YSLEER. V gave up 1 base and J gave up 4 bases, with 11 bases separating them. DNA of the CDR3: TGCGCCAGCAGCCAAGTCCAGGGATTTTACAATGAGCAGTTCTTC. Its protein product is CASSQVQGFYNEQFF.

This clone came up once. The CDR3 region is CASSSGQGFEQYF. The CDR3 coding sequence is TGTGCCAGCAGCTCCGGACAGGGGTTCGAGCAGTACTTC. V is TRBV11-2 and J is TRBJ2-7, with 9 positions matching TRBD1. The CDR3 extends over 13 amino acids. The V gene end was trimmed by 4 bases and the J gene end by 6 bases; junction bases not matched to a gene: 4. The germline V gene has CDR1 SGHAT and CDR2 FQNNGV. The variable domain in full, completed from reference TRBV11-2 and TRBJ2-7, reads EAGVAQSPRYKIIEKRQSVAFWCNPISGHATLYWYQQILGQGPKLLIQFQNNGVVDDSQLPKDRFSAERLKGVDSTLKIQPAKLEDSAVYLCASSSGQGFEQYFGPGTRLTVT.

This clone turned up a few times. V usage is TRBV4-3 and J usage is TRBJ1-4, with D tentatively TRBD1 (5 bases). CDR3 length equals 16 residues. V was cut by 1 base and J by 5 bases, with 14 bases left in between. CDR1 LGHNA and CDR2 YSLEER come from the germline V gene. Here the CDR3 reads CASSQGGGRVNEKLFF. The CDR3 coding sequence is TGCGCCAGCAGCCAAGGGGGGGGAAGGGTGAATGAAAAACTGTTTTTT.

The gene calls are TRBV6-5 and TRBJ1-2; D not resolved. CDR3 length: 13 amino acids. From germline, CDR1 is MNHEY and CDR2 SVGAGI. V was trimmed by 6 bases and J by 6 bases, leaving 14 bases between them. CDR3 sequence: CASREPGSDGYTF. The CDR3 DNA follows: TGTGCCAGCAGAGAACCTGGCAGTGATGGCTACACCTTC.

The V gene is TRBV7-3, the J gene TRBJ2-3; TRBD1 matches 8 bases. The V gene end was trimmed by 4 bases and the J gene end by 3 bases; junction bases not matched to a gene: 6. CDR1 is SGHTA, CDR2 FQGTGA, per germline. The CDR3 contains 15 residues. In DNA, the CDR3 is TGTGCCAGCAGCTCCCGGACAGGGCAAACAGATACGCAGTATTTT. It is translated as CASSSRTGQTDTQYF. Using reference TRBV7-3 and TRBJ2-3 for the parts outside the CDR3, the full variable domain is GAGVSQTPSNKVTEKGKYVELRCDPISGHTALYWYRQSLGQGPEFLIYFQGTGAADDSGLPNDRFFAVRPEGSVSTLKIQRTERGDSAVYLCASSSRTGQTDTQYFGPGTRLTVL.

The chain employs TRBV19 and TRBJ1-2, with D possibly TRBD1 on 6 matching bases. This CDR3 is built from 13 residues. V was shortened by 5 bases and J by 2 bases, with 9 bases between the two germline ends. From germline, CDR1 is LNHDA and CDR2 SQIVND (reference sequence). Here the CDR3 reads CASSVGQNYGYTF. CDR3 nucleotide sequence: TGTGCCAGTAGTGTCGGACAGAACTATGGCTACACCTTC.

Remarks on this clone: An end of the junction differs from the germline gene, which may be a read error. In the same sample, other DNA sequences code for this CDR3. The CDR3 region is CASSLGRLAGGAADQETQYF. The CDR3, as DNA: TGCGCCAGCAGCTTAGGCCGGCTAGCGGGGGGCGCGGCTGACCAAGAGACCCAGTACTTC. The rearrangement uses TRBV13 and TRBJ2-5; TRBD2 matches 11 bases. This CDR3 region has 20 residues. Germline V gene sequence: CDR1 PRHDT, CDR2 FYEKMQ (reference sequence).

This chain uses TRBV28 with TRBJ1-4; perhaps TRBD1 as D (5 bases). Deletions cut 5 bases from V and 10 bases from J, with 23 bases between. The CDR3 length is 16 residues. Germline V gene lookup returns CDR1 MDHEN and CDR2 SYDVKM. The CDR3 DNA reads as TGTGCCAGCAGTGTTGAAGGGGTGACCAACCTGCGAAAACTGTTTTTT. Translation gives CASSVEGVTNLRKLFF.

The rearrangement uses TRBV9 and TRBJ2-1; 9 positions match TRBD2. The CDR3 is 19 residues long. The junction had 14 bases not matched to a gene; V was cut back by 0 bases and J by 4 bases. CDR1 and CDR2 (germline): SGDLS, YYNGEE. This CDR3 reads CASSVALGGGALGYNEQFF. The CDR3 nucleotides are TGTGCCAGCAGCGTAGCCTTGGGCGGGGGGGCCCTAGGATACAATGAGCAGTTCTTC.

V is TRBV2 and J is TRBJ1-5, with D possibly TRBD1 on 5 matching bases. Between the trimmed V and J ends, which lost 2 bases and 7 bases, there was a span of 15 bases. This CDR3 has 15 residues. Germline V gene lookup returns CDR1 SNHLY and CDR2 FYNNEI. The CDR3: CASSERGRAQQPQHF. CDR3 DNA: TGTGCCAGCAGTGAAAGGGGTAGGGCGCAACAGCCCCAGCATTTT.

This sequence joins TRBV5-4 and TRBJ2-5, with TRBD2 identical over 9 bases. The germline CDR1 and CDR2 sequences are SGHNT and YYREEE (reference sequence). This CDR3 spans 15 amino acids. V was clipped by 4 bases and J by 4 bases; unmatched bases: 8. The CDR3 region has the DNA TGTGCCAGCAGCCAGGCGGGGGGGATACGAGAGACCCAGTACTTC. Protein: CASSQAGGIRETQYF. Full variable domain (missing parts from reference TRBV5-4 and TRBJ2-5): ETGVTQSPTHLIKTRGQQVTLRCSSQSGHNTVSWYQQALGQGPQFIFQYYREEENGRGNFPPRFSGLQFPNYSSELNVNALELDDSALYLCASSQAGGIRETQYFGPGTRLLVL.

As concerns this clone: One end of the junction varies from germline; a read error may be responsible. The rearrangement uses TRBV7-9 and TRBJ2-2; no clear D gene. Germline-derived CDR1 and CDR2 are SEHNR and FQNEAQ (reference sequence). This CDR3 is built from 12 residues. CDR3 nucleotides: TGTTCCAGCAGCTTGAGCACCGGGGAGCTGTTTTTT. Translation gives CSSSLSTGELFF.

This chain links TRBV6-6 with TRBJ1-1; TRBD1 agrees at 8 bases. CDR1 is MNHNY and CDR2 is SVGAGI in the germline V gene (reference sequence). V lost 4 bases, J lost 4 bases, and 11 bases stayed unmatched. The CDR3 runs to 16 residues. The CDR3 here is CASSLSQGARGTEAFF. The CDR3 DNA reads TGTGCCAGCAGTTTATCCCAGGGGGCGCGGGGCACTGAAGCTTTCTTT.